This section outlines one TCR beta chain sequence together with its context. Its antigen remains unidentified. No base quality information exists; no much larger clone differs at one position. These data come from a study of blood T cell repertoires in COVID-19 (dated by TCRdb to about 2020). As for the study more broadly: Collaborator samples came from the United States, Italy and Spain and covered acute and convalescent phases of COVID-19. The material from the prospective study consisted of cDNA or gDNA derived from T cells, B-cell-depleted T cells, or PBMCs. Where available, HLA class I and class II types were taken from metadata supplied by the sample provider and were not determined by assay-based typing. The samples were drawn from the first 160 participants of the ongoing ImmuneRACE study and from 950 to 1,500 subjects provided by 6 global collaborators. A de-identified subject ID, COVID-19 status, age in years and sex were almost always included in the sample metadata. Deeply sampled blood TCRbeta repertoires from subjects exposed to, actively infected with, or recovered from COVID-19 were included in the dataset. The repertoires were released in a freely available public database intended as a resource for research on the immune response to SARS-CoV-2. On the study overall, not on this receptor specifically: Clinical and demographic metadata were provided uncurated, with the amount varying by source and participant.

Samples from volunteer blood donors who had recovered from COVID-19 were contributed by a second Seattle source. Whole blood was collected in K2EDTA tubes by collaborating institutions according to the institutions' own protocols. For TCRbeta analysis, collaborator samples were shipped as frozen whole blood, as isolated PBMCs, or as DNA extracted from either sample type. From the cysteine through the phenylalanine, the CDR3 covers 15 amino acids. The CDR3 DNA has 45 bases and is translated from base 1. V and J are truncated by 0 bases and 1 base respectively, leaving an intervening sequence of 7 bases. From a lookup of the germline V gene, CDR1 and CDR2 are SGHDT and YYEEEE. TCRbeta CDR3 regions were amplified from genomic DNA by means of the immunoSEQ Assay, a bias-controlled multiplex PCR. As for the authors' bioinformatics: The number of nucleated cells in each sample was estimated by amplification of reference gene primers within the assay. Sequence reads were collapsed and filtered to measure the absolute abundance of every unique TCRbeta CDR3 rearrangement. For each sample, productive Simpson clonality was calculated as the square root of Simpson's diversity index over productive rearrangements. The source is immuneACCESS, and TCRdb retained only in-frame sequences with V and J called. Part of the clones is not carried over; for the studies checked, unresolved V genes explain less than half of this, and the remainder is unexplained. Clonal size and the V and J genes are those of that table, whereas D and trimming came from the DNA. For this sample there are about 180,000 clones; about nine tenths appear just once. Together, the top ten hold 1.5% to 2% of the sample.

The clonotype originates from a man aged 18 to 30 who had recovered from COVID-19. The receptor chain draws on TRBV5-6 and TRBJ2-2; no D gene is confidently identified. Input material: peripheral blood. The CDR3 in this case is CASSLGAGNTGELFF. The DNA reads as follows: TGTGCCAGCAGCTTGGGGGCAGGGAACACCGGGGAGCTGTTTTTT.